This TCR beta chain was sequenced for a study of blood T cell repertoires in COVID-19. Looking at the study overall: Spain, Italy and the United States supplied samples that represented acute and convalescent COVID-19. PBMCs, B-cell-depleted T cells, or T cells were the source of the cDNA or gDNA that made up the material.

Generated by immunoSEQ multiplex PCR, the TCRdb table keeps only in-frame clones and is missing some. The table records approximately 110,000 clones, roughly 85% of them present only once. The clonotype originates from a human donor in a cohort sampled during active COVID-19. Sequencing input: peripheral blood.

The CDR3 loop reads CASSAARVVRSPLHF. The CDR3 DNA sequence: TGTGCCAGCAGTGCCGCGAGGGTGGTCCGTTCACCCCTCCACTTT. The chain is built from TRBV27 and TRBJ1-6; D remains unclear. V was clipped by 5 bases and J by 9 bases, with 17 bases between them. CDR1 and CDR2 (germline): MNHEY, SMNVEV (reference sequence). The CDR3 is 15 amino acids.